This entry describes one T cell receptor (beta chain). The antigen it binds to is not known. No much larger clone exists at a distance of one base, and base qualities are not known. Library preparation was by the immunoSEQ multiplex PCR assay. Rearranged TCR beta chain sequences were amplified with the hsTCRB Kit following the manufacturer's protocol. An Illumina MiSeq was used to sequence the TCRB libraries. Processing in the source paper ran as follows. Demultiplexing, trimming and gene mapping were performed with the kit vendor's proprietary platform. TCRdb carries this immuneACCESS record with in-frame sequences only. Its versions omit some clonotypes, under half of them owing to an unresolved V gene in the studies checked, with the rest unexplained. That table furnishes V, J and clone size, whereas the DNA furnished D and trimming. The sample profile shows 45,000 to 65,000 clones; about 91% of them were found once. The top ten clones comprise 2% to 2.5% of the sample.

The time point label of this sample denotes: week 11, during vaccination. Every vaccine dose consisted of 300 ug of a 20-mer mutant IDH1 peptide in Montanide, administered subcutaneously together with topical imiquimod. The donors had newly diagnosed IDH1-mutant astrocytomas of WHO grade 3 or 4 that showed loss of nuclear ATRX. The samples were drawn from NOA16, a multicentre, single-arm, open-label phase I trial in Germany that tested a mutant IDH1 peptide vaccine in humans for the first time. The DNeasy Blood and Tissue Kit was used to extract genomic DNA from EDTA blood for TCRB sequencing. This record comes from a study of a mutant IDH1 vaccine in newly diagnosed glioma (dated by TCRdb to the early 2020s). Study-level background: Across visits V03 through V10, patients got a total of eight vaccinations, given in weeks 1, 3, 5, 7, 11, 15, 19 and 23. Vaccination was initiated 4-6 weeks after radiotherapy alone, or concurrently with temozolomide cycles in the chemotherapy-containing groups. Of the 32 patients who were treated, about 60% were male and approximately 40% were female, and the mean age was about 37 years. Before enrollment, patients had received standard therapy of radiotherapy alone, temozolomide alone, or radiochemotherapy with temozolomide; most received the combination. Peripheral blood was drawn at six visits: V03 (baseline), V05, V07, V10, V12 and V13. Longitudinal TCRB deep sequencing was done for 25 treated patients, wherever samples were available for exploratory analyses.

Study-wide conclusions, independent of this receptor: The authors noted that analyses of patient blood samples could not be reproduced because of sample limitations. Changes in the top peripheral T cell clonotypes picked up by TCRB sequencing did not appear to be linked to pseudoprogression. Availability determined which PBMC samples were chosen for TCRB deep sequencing. Vaccine-induced immune responses across multiple MHC alleles were detected in 80% to 95% of patients.

The CDR3 runs 13 amino acids, cysteine and phenylalanine included. Kept here is only the CDR3 DNA, which spans 39 bases and is read in frame from base 1. V is reduced by 4 bases and J by 4 bases, leaving a spacing of 11 bases between them. The CDR1 and CDR2 encoded by the germline V gene are LGHNA and YSLEER. Material: PBMCs, obtained from a glioma patient whose treatment included an IDH1 peptide vaccine. This TCR came from a man between 50 and 59 years old with glioma. The rearrangement joined TRBV4-3 to TRBJ2-7; the D gene assignment is perhaps TRBD1 or TRBD2, with each matching 5 bases. The CDR3 corresponds to CASSRDHDYEQYF. The nucleotide sequence reads as follows: TGCGCCAGCAGCCGGGACCACGATTACGAGCAGTACTTC.